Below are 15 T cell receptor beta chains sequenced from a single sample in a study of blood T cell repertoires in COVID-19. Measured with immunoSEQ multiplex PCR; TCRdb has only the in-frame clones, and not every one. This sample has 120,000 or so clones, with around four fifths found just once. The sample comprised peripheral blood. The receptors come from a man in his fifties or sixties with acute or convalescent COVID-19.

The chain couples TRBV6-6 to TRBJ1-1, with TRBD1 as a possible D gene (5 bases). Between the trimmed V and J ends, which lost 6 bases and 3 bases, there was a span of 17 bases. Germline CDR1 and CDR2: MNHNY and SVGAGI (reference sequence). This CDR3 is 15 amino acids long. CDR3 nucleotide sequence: TGTGCCAGCAGCTCCCGGGGCCGGGGGGACACTGAAGCTTTCTTT. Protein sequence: CASSSRGRGDTEAFF.

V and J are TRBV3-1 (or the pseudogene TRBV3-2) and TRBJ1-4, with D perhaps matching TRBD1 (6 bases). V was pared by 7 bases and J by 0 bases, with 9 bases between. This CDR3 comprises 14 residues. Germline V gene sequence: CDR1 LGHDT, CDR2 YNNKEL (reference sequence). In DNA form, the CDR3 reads TGTGCCAGCAACCACAGGGCAACTAATGAAAAACTGTTTTTT. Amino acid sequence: CASNHRATNEKLFF.

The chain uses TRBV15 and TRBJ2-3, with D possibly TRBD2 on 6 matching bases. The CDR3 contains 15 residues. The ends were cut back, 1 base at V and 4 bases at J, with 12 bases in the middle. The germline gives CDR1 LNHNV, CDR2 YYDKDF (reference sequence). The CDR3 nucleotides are TGTGCCACCAGCAGAGTGGGGGGTGGGGCAGATACGCAGTATTTT. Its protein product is CATSRVGGGADTQYF. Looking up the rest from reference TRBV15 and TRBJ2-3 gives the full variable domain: DAMVIQNPRYQVTQFGKPVTLSCSQTLNHNVMYWYQQKSSQAPKLLFHYYDKDFNNEADTPDNFQSRRPNTSFCFLDIRSPGLGDTAMYLCATSRVGGGADTQYFGPGTRLTVL.

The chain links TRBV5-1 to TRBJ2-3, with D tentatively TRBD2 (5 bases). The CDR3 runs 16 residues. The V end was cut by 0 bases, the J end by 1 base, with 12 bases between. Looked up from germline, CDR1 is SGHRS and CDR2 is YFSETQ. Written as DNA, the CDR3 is TGCGCCAGCAGCTTGGCCGCAGCGGACGGCACAGATACGCAGTATTTT. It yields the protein CASSLAAADGTDTQYF.

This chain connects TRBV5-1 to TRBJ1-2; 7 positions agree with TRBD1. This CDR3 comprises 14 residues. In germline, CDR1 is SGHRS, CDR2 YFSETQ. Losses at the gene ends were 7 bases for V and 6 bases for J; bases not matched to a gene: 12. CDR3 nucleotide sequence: TGCGCCAGCCAGGGGGGATCTTTTGCTCATGGCTACACCTTC. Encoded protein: CASQGGSFAHGYTF.

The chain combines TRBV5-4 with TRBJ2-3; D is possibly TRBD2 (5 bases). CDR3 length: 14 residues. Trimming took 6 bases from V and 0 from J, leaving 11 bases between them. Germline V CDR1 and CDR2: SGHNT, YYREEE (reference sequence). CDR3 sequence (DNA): TGTGCCAGCACCGACTACCTAAGCACAGATACGCAGTATTTT. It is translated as CASTDYLSTDTQYF.

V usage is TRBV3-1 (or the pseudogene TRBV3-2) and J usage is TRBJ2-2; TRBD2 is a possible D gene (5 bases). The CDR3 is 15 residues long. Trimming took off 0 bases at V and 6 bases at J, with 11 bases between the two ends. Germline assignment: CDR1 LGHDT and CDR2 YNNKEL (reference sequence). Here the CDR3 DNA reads TGTGCCAGCAGCCAAGATTATCTCGGGGCCGGGGAGCTGTTTTTT. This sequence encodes CASSQDYLGAGELFF.

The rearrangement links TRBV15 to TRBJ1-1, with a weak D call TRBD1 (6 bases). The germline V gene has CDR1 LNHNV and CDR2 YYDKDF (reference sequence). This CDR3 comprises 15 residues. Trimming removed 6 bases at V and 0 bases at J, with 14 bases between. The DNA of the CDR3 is TGTGCCACCAGTAAAGGCGGACAGTTGAACACTGAAGCTTTCTTT. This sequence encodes CATSKGGQLNTEAFF. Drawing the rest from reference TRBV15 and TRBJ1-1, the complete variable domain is DAMVIQNPRYQVTQFGKPVTLSCSQTLNHNVMYWYQQKSSQAPKLLFHYYDKDFNNEADTPDNFQSRRPNTSFCFLDIRSPGLGDTAMYLCATSKGGQLNTEAFFGQGTRLTVV.

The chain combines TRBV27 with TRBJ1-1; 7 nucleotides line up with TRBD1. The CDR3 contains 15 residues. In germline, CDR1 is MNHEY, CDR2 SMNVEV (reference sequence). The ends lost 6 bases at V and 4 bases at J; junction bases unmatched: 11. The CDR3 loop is CASRWTGLGTTEAFF. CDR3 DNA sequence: TGTGCCAGCAGGTGGACAGGTCTCGGCACCACTGAAGCTTTCTTT.

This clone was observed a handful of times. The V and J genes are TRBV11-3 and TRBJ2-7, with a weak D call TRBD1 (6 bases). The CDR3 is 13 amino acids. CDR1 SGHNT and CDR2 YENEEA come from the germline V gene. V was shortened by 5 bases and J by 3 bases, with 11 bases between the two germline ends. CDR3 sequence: CASSNGQFYEQYF. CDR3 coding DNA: TGTGCCAGCAGCAACGGACAGTTCTACGAGCAGTACTTC.

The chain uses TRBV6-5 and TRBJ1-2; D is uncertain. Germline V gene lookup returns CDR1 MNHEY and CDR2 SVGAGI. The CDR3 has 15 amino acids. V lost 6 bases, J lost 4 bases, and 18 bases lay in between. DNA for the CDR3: TGTGCCAGCAGAATCATGGAGGGAAACGCCTATGGCTACACCTTC. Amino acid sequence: CASRIMEGNAYGYTF.

CDR3 residues: CASALSPGQGSYEQYF. CDR3 nucleotides: TGTGCCAGCGCTTTAAGTCCGGGACAGGGTTCCTACGAGCAGTACTTC. The chain joins TRBV3-1 (or the pseudogene TRBV3-2) to TRBJ2-7; 9 bases are shared with TRBD1. The junction had 12 bases not matched to a gene; V was cut back by 8 bases and J by 1 base. Germline values: CDR1 LGHDT, CDR2 YNNKEL (reference sequence). This CDR3 has 16 residues.

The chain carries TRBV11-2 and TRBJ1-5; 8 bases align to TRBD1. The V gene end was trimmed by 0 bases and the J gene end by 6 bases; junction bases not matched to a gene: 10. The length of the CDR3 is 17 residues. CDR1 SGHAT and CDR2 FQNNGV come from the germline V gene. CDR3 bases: TGTGCCAGCAGCTTAGATTCCAGGACAGGGAGGGTTCAGCCCCAGCATTTT. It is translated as CASSLDSRTGRVQPQHF. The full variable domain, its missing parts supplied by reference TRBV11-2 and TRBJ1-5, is EAGVAQSPRYKIIEKRQSVAFWCNPISGHATLYWYQQILGQGPKLLIQFQNNGVVDDSQLPKDRFSAERLKGVDSTLKIQPAKLEDSAVYLCASSLDSRTGRVQPQHFGDGTRLSIL.

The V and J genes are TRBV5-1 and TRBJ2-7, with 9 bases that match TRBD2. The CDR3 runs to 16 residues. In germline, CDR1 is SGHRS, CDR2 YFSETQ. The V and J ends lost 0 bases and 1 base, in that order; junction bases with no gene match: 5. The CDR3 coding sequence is TGCGCCAGCAGCTTGGGTTTAGCGGGAGCATCCTACGAGCAGTACTTC. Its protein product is CASSLGLAGASYEQYF.

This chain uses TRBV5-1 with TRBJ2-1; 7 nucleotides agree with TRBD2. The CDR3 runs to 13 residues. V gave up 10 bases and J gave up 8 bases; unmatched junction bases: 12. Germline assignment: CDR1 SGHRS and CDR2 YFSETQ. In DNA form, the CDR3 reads TGCGCCTCTACGCGCGGGAGTAAGGATGAGCAGTTCTTC. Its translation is CASTRGSKDEQFF.